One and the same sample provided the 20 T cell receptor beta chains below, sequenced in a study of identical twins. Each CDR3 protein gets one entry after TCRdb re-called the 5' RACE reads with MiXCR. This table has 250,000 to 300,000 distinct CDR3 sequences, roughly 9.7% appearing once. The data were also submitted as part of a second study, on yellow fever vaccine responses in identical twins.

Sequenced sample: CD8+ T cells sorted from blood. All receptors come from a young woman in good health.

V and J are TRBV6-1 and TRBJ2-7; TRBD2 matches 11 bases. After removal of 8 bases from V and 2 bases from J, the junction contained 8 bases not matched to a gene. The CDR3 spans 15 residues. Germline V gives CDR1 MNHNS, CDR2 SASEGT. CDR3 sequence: CASSLAGGTTYEQYF. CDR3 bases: TGTGCCAGCTCCCTAGCGGGAGGTACTACCTACGAGCAGTACTTC.

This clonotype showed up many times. The DNA for the CDR3 is TGTGCCAGCAGCTTCGGTGAAAAACTGTTTTTT. Translation: CASSFGEKLFF. The chain employs TRBV12-3 or TRBV12-4 and TRBJ1-4; D uncertain. Trimming pared 6 bases from V and 7 bases from J, leaving 6 bases between. This CDR3 region has 11 residues.

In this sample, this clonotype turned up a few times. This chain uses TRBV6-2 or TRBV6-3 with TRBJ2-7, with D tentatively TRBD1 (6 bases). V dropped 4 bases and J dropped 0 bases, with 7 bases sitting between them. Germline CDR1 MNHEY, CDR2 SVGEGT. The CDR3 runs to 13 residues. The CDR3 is CASSSGASYEQYF. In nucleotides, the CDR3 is TGTGCCAGCAGTTCAGGGGCCTCCTACGAGCAGTACTTC.

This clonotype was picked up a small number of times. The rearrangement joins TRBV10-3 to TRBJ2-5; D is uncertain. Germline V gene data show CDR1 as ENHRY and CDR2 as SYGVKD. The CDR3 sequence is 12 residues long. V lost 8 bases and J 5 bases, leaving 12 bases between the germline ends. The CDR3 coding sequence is TGTGCCATCGGCTGGGTTCGGGAGACCCAGTACTTC. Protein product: CAIGWVRETQYF.

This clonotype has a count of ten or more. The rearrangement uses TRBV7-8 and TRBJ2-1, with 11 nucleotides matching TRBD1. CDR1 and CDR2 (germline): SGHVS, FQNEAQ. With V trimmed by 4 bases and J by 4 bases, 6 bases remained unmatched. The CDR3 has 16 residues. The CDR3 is CASSSGTGGRYNEQFF. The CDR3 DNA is TGTGCCAGCAGCTCCGGGACAGGGGGTCGTTACAATGAGCAGTTCTTC.

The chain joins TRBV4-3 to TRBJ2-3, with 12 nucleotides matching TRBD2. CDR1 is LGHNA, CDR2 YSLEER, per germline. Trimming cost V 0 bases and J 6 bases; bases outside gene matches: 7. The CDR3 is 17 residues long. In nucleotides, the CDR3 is TGCGCCAGCAGCCAAGATAGAATCCTAGCGGGGGGGGATACGCAGTATTTT. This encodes CASSQDRILAGGDTQYF.

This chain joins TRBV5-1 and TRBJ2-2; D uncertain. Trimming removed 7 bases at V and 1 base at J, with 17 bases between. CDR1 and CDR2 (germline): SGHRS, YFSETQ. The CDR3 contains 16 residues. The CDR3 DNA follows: TGCGCCAGCTCTATGTTCCAGGCCAAGAACACCGGGGAGCTGTTTTTT. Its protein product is CASSMFQAKNTGELFF.

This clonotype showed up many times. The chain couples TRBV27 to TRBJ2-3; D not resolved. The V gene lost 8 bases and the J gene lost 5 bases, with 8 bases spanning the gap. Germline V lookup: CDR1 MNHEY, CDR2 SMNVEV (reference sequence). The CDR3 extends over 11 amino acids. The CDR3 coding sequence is TGTGCCAGCCTGGGTGGAGATACGCAGTATTTT. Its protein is CASLGGDTQYF.

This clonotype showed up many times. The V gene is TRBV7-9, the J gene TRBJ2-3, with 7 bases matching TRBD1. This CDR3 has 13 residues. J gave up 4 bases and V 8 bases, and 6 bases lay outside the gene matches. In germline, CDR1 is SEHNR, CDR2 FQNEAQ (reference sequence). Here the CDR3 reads CASGSQGPDTQYF. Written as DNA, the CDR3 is TGTGCCAGCGGGTCACAGGGGCCAGATACGCAGTATTTT. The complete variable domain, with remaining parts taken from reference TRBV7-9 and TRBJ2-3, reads DTGVSQNPRHKITKRGQNVTFRCDPISEHNRLYWYRQTLGQGPEFLTYFQNEAQLEKSRLLSDRFSAERPKGSFSTLEIQRTEQGDSAMYLCASGSQGPDTQYFGPGTRLTVL.

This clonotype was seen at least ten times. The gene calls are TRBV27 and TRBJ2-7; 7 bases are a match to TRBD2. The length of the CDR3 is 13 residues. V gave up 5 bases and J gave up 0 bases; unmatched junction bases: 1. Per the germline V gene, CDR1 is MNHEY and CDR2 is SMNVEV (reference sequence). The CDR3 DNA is TGTGCCAGCAGTAGCGGGATCTCCTACGAGCAGTACTTC. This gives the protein CASSSGISYEQYF.

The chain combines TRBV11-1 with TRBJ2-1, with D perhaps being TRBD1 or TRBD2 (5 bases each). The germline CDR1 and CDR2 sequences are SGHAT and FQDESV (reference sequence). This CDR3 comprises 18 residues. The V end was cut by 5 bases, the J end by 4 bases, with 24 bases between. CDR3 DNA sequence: TGTGCCAGCAGCACAAATCGGGACGAACGGCCTTGGTACAATGAGCAGTTCTTC. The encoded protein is CASSTNRDERPWYNEQFF.

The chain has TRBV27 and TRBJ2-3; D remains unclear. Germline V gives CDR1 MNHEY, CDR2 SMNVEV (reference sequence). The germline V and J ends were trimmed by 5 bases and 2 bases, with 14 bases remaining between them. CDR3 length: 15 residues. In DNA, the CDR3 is TGTGCCAGCAGTCCCGGCTTTGTGGCCACAGATACGCAGTATTTT. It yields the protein CASSPGFVATDTQYF.

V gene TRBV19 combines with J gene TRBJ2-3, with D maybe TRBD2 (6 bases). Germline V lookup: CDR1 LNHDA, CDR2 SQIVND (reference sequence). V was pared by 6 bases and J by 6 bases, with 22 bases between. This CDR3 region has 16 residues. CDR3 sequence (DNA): TGTGCCAGTAGGTCCCGCGGGACGGACGTAAAGGATACGCAGTATTTT. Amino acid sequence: CASRSRGTDVKDTQYF. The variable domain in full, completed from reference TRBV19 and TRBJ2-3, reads DGGITQSPKYLFRKEGQNVTLSCEQNLNHDAMYWYRQDPGQGLRLIYYSQIVNDFQKGDIAEGYSVSREKKESFPLTVTSAQKNPTAFYLCASRSRGTDVKDTQYFGPGTRLTVL.

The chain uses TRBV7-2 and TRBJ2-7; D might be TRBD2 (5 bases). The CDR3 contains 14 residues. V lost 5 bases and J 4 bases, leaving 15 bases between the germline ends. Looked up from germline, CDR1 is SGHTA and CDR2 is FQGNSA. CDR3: CASSPPEEPYEQYF. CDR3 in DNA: TGTGCCAGCAGCCCCCCGGAGGAACCATACGAGCAGTACTTC.

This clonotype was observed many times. The CDR3 spells CSVEAPGTELASGANVLTF. For the CDR3, the DNA is TGCAGCGTTGAAGCTCCTGGGACAGAACTTGCTTCTGGGGCCAACGTCCTGACTTTC. This chain uses TRBV29-1 with TRBJ2-6, with 7 nucleotides matching TRBD1. This CDR3 has 19 residues. The germline CDR1 and CDR2 sequences are SQVTM and ANQGSEA. Germline trimming cut 1 base from V and 1 base from J; bases unmatched to any gene: 13.

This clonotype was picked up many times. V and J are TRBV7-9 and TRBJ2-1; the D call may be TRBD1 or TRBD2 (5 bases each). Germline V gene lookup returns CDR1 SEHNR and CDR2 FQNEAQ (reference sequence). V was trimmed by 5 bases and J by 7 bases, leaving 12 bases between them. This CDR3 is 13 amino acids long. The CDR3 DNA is TGTGCCAGCAGCCCTAGGGACGGGAATGAGCAGTTCTTC. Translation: CASSPRDGNEQFF.

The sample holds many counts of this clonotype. CDR3 sequence reads: CASSSGTMGIYEQYF. The DNA of the CDR3 is TGTGCCAGCAGTTCTGGGACTATGGGCATCTACGAGCAGTACTTC. The chain uses TRBV12-3 or TRBV12-4 and TRBJ2-7, with TRBD2 identical over 7 bases. The junction had 9 bases not matched to a gene; V was cut back by 4 bases and J by 3 bases. The CDR3 sequence is 15 residues long.

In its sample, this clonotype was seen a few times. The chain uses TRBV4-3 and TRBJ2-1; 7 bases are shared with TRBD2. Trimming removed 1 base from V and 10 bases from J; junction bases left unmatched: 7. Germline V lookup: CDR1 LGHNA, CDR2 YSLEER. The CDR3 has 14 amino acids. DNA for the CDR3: TGCGCCAGCAGCCAAGGGCTAGCGGTAAGCGAGCAGTTCTTC. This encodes CASSQGLAVSEQFF.

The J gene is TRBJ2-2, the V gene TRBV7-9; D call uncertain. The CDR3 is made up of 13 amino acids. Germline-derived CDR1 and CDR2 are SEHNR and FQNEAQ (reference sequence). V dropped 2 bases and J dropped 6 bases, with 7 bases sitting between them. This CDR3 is CASSLPPAGELFF. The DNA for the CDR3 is TGTGCCAGCAGCTTACCCCCGGCCGGGGAGCTGTTTTTT.

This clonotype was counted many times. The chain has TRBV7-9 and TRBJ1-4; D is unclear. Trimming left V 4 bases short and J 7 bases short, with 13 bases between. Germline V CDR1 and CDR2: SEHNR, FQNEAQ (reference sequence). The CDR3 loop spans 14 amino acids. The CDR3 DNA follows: TGTGCCAGCAGCTCCACCTCCCTGGGTGAAAAACTGTTTTTT. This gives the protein CASSSTSLGEKLFF.